This T cell receptor beta chain was sequenced in a study of T cell repertoires in cytomegalovirus infection. This clonotype appeared a few times. As yet, its antigen is unknown. Points from the study as a whole: Ex vivo, HLA-C-restricted CMV-specific TCR beta clonotypes prevailed over the rest of the response.

The germline V gene has CDR1 SGHVS and CDR2 FNYEAQ. This CDR3 is built from 14 residues. Deletions cut 5 bases from V and 4 bases from J, with 14 bases between. TCRdb itself ran the reads through MiXCR, one entry per CDR3 protein. The sample has around 750,000 distinct CDR3 sequences, roughly 33% seen once. The source was cultured CD8+ T cells from PBMCs, collected from culture after CMV antigen stimulation. The chain combines TRBV7-6 with TRBJ1-1, with D unclear. The TCR was taken from a human donor in good health (CMV status not recorded). Some clones in this sample may be carry-over from other donors' samples. The CDR3 DNA reads TGTGCCAGCAGCAGAGGGATTCTCGGCACTGAAGCTTTCTTT. Encoded protein: CASSRGILGTEAFF.